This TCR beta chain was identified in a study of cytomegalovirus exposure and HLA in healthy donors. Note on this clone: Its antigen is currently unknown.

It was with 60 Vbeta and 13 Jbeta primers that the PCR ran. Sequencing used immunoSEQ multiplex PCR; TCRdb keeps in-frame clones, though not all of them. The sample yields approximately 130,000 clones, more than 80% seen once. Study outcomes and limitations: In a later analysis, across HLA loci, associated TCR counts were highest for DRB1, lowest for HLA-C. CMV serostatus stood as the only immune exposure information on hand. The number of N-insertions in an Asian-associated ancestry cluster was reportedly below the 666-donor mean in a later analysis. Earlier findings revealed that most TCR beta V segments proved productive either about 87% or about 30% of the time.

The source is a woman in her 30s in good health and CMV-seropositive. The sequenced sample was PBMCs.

The CDR3 DNA follows: TGTGCCAGCAGCCTGACTAGCGGGGCCTCCTACGAGCAGTACTTC. This encodes CASSLTSGASYEQYF. This rearrangement joins TRBV5-4 to TRBJ2-7; TRBD2 matches 11 bases. There are 15 residues in the CDR3. Germline lookup yields CDR1 SGHNT and CDR2 YYREEE (reference sequence). With V trimmed by 4 bases and J by 0 bases, 3 bases remained unmatched.